Presented here are 21 T cell receptor beta chains from one specimen sequenced in a study of blood T cell repertoires in COVID-19. Here immunoSEQ multiplex PCR was the method, and the copy in TCRdb shows in-frame clones only, minus some. Seen here are around 93,000 clones, approximately 87% observed once, and the top ten hold 15%. The sequenced sample consisted of peripheral blood. The receptors here all came from a human donor in a cohort sampled during active COVID-19.

This clone was seen just once. This chain links TRBV7-8 with TRBJ2-7; TRBD1 matches at 7 bases. Looked up from germline, CDR1 is SGHVS and CDR2 is FQNEAQ. CDR3 size: 15 residues. V trimming: 3 bases; J trimming: 0 bases; junction bases outside the gene matches: 5. Written as DNA, the CDR3 is TGTGCCAGCAGCTTGAGAGGGGGCCTCTCCTACGAGCAGTACTTC. This sequence encodes CASSLRGGLSYEQYF.

This rearrangement joins TRBV19 to TRBJ1-5, with 8 nucleotides matching TRBD1. Per germline, CDR1 LNHDA and CDR2 SQIVND (reference sequence). The J segment lost 3 bases and the V segment lost 5 bases, leaving 9 bases of the junction unmatched. The CDR3 is 16 residues long. CDR3 bases: TGTGCCAGTAGTGAAGGAGGACAGGGAATCAATCAGCCCCAGCATTTT. It is translated as CASSEGGQGINQPQHF.

The CDR3 reads CASRNDKYEQYF. The CDR3 nucleotides read TGTGCCAGCAGGAACGACAAATACGAGCAGTACTTC. The chain is built from TRBV6-5 and TRBJ2-7, with unresolved D. The V gene's germline CDR1 is MNHEY and CDR2 SVGAGI. V was pared by 6 bases and J by 4 bases, with 10 bases between. The CDR3 extends over 12 amino acids.

The chain combines TRBV18 with TRBJ2-6, with TRBD1 matching over 9 bases. Germline loops: CDR1 KGHSH, CDR2 LQKENI. After removal of 5 bases from V and 0 bases from J, the junction contained 5 bases not matched to a gene. The CDR3 spans 17 residues. CDR3 in DNA: TGTGCCAGCTCATCCGACAGGGGGTTCTCTGGGGCCAACGTCCTGACTTTC. It is translated as CASSSDRGFSGANVLTF.

J is TRBJ2-3 and V is TRBV5-6; 7 bases are shared with TRBD1. V shed 4 bases, J shed 3 bases, and the junction held 11 bases outside the gene matches. The CDR3 length is 16 residues. CDR1 and CDR2 (germline): SGHDT, YYEEEE. CDR3 sequence reads: CASSPLAQGPTDTQYF. DNA of the CDR3: TGTGCCAGCAGCCCATTAGCACAGGGGCCTACAGATACGCAGTATTTT.

V and J are TRBV11-3 and TRBJ2-1, with TRBD2 matching 8 bases. Trimming cost V 2 bases and J 5 bases; bases outside gene matches: 14. This CDR3 spans 18 amino acids. The germline V gene encodes CDR1 SGHNT and CDR2 YENEEA. The CDR3 DNA reads TGTGCCAGCAGCTTAAGACCCCCGTGGCGGGGGGAGGACAATGAGCAGTTCTTC. It is translated as CASSLRPPWRGEDNEQFF.

V is TRBV5-4 and J is TRBJ1-1, with 9 bases lining up with TRBD1. V lost 3 bases and J lost 7; bases outside the gene matches: 10. Per the germline V gene, CDR1 is SGHNT and CDR2 is YYREEE (reference sequence). The length of the CDR3 is 15 residues. The CDR3 spells CASSSTGTGHLEAFF. For the CDR3, the DNA is TGTGCCAGCAGCTCCACCGGGACAGGGCACCTTGAAGCTTTCTTT.

V gene TRBV5-6 combines with J gene TRBJ1-3; D is ambiguous. The CDR3 is 14 amino acids. Germline V gene data show CDR1 as SGHDT and CDR2 as YYEEEE. V shed 6 bases and J shed 1 base, with 11 bases lying between them. This chain's CDR3 is CASTWGVSGNTIYF. As DNA, the CDR3 is TGTGCCAGCACCTGGGGAGTTTCTGGAAACACCATATATTTT. The variable domain in full, completed from reference TRBV5-6 and TRBJ1-3, reads DAGVTQSPTHLIKTRGQQVTLRCSPKSGHDTVSWYQQALGQGPQFIFQYYEEEERQRGNFPDRFSGHQFPNYSSELNVNALLLGDSALYLCASTWGVSGNTIYFGEGSWLTVV.

The chain couples TRBV11-2 to TRBJ1-1, with 9 nucleotides matching TRBD1. The V segment lost 0 bases and the J segment 4 bases; nucleotides outside the gene matches: 9. CDR3 length: 17 residues. From germline, CDR1 is SGHAT and CDR2 FQNNGV. The DNA for the CDR3 is TGTGCCAGCAGCTTAGAACCGGGACAGGGAAGCGGCACTGAAGCTTTCTTT. This gives the protein CASSLEPGQGSGTEAFF.

This clone has more than one count but fewer than ten. This rearrangement joins TRBV7-9 to TRBJ2-1; 12 bases map to TRBD2. CDR1 is SEHNR, CDR2 FQNEAQ, per germline (reference sequence). The CDR3 consists of 14 residues. After removal of 2 bases from V and 13 bases from J, the junction contained 6 bases not matched to a gene. CDR3 DNA: TGTGCCAGCAGCTTACCGACTAGCGGGAGACTTCAGTTCTTC. Its translation: CASSLPTSGRLQFF.

This rearrangement joins TRBV6-5 to TRBJ1-2, with 11 bases matching TRBD1. The V segment lost 5 bases and the J segment 4 bases; nucleotides outside the gene matches: 3. CDR1 MNHEY and CDR2 SVGAGI come from the germline V gene. The length of the CDR3 is 14 residues. The CDR3: CASSPGTGGYGYTF. The DNA of the CDR3 is TGTGCCAGCAGTCCCGGGACAGGGGGCTATGGCTACACCTTC.

The chain carries TRBV24-1 and TRBJ2-1; the match to TRBD2 covers 9 bases. This CDR3 is built from 16 residues. Germline CDR1 and CDR2: KGHDR and SFDVKD. The V gene end was trimmed by 7 bases and the J gene end by 4 bases; junction bases not matched to a gene: 10. Here the CDR3 DNA reads TGTGCCACCAGCACGGGTGCAAGCGGGGGGTACAATGAGCAGTTCTTC. Translating it yields CATSTGASGGYNEQFF.

V and J are TRBV2 and TRBJ2-7; 10 bases line up with TRBD2. Germline V gene sequence: CDR1 SNHLY, CDR2 FYNNEI. Trimming at V came to 6 bases and at J to 4 bases, leaving 6 bases not matched to a gene. The CDR3 consists of 14 residues. The CDR3 sequence is CASSPLAGFYEQYF. CDR3 bases: TGTGCCAGCAGCCCACTAGCGGGATTTTACGAGCAGTACTTC.

The chain uses TRBV19 and TRBJ2-7, with 7 bases aligning to TRBD2. The CDR3 runs 14 residues. Looked up from germline, CDR1 is LNHDA and CDR2 is SQIVND (reference sequence). J lost 5 bases, V lost 3 bases, and 7 bases had no gene match. In nucleotides, the CDR3 is TGTGCCAGTAGTATGGGACTAACTAGTGACGAGCAGTACTTC. Translation gives CASSMGLTSDEQYF.

J is TRBJ1-1 and V is TRBV7-3; the D is unclear. V was clipped by 0 bases and J by 1 base, with 3 bases between them. This CDR3 is built from 13 residues. In germline, CDR1 is SGHTA, CDR2 FQGTGA. In DNA form, the CDR3 reads TGTGCCAGCAGCTTAACCTGGAACACTGAAGCTTTCTTT. Protein: CASSLTWNTEAFF. The variable domain in full, completed from reference TRBV7-3 and TRBJ1-1, reads GAGVSQTPSNKVTEKGKYVELRCDPISGHTALYWYRQSLGQGPEFLIYFQGTGAADDSGLPNDRFFAVRPEGSVSTLKIQRTERGDSAVYLCASSLTWNTEAFFGQGTRLTVV.

V gene TRBV10-1 combines with J gene TRBJ2-7; tentatively, D is TRBD1 (5 bases). The CDR3 totals 13 residues. Germline lookup yields CDR1 WNHNN and CDR2 SYGVQD (reference sequence). The V end was cut by 4 bases, the J end by 4 bases, with 11 bases between. Written as DNA, the CDR3 is TGCGCCAGCAGTGCGGGCAGGGTTTACGAGCAGTACTTC. Its translation: CASSAGRVYEQYF.

The chain carries TRBV3-1 (or the pseudogene TRBV3-2) and TRBJ1-6, with D perhaps TRBD1 (5 bases). Trimming cost V 1 base and J 10 bases, with 8 bases left between them. In germline, CDR1 is LGHDT, CDR2 YNNKEL (reference sequence). This CDR3 is built from 13 residues. Here the CDR3 reads CASSQAAGSPLHF. DNA for the CDR3: TGTGCCAGCAGCCAAGCGGCAGGGTCACCCCTCCACTTT.

The V and J genes are TRBV4-2 and TRBJ1-2; the D is unclear. From germline, CDR1 is LGHNA and CDR2 YNFKEQ. V shed 2 bases and J shed 0 bases, with 13 bases lying between them. CDR3 length: 16 amino acids. CDR3 in DNA: TGTGCCAGCAGCCAAACCAACACCGTTACTAACTATGGCTACACCTTC. Its translation: CASSQTNTVTNYGYTF.

V is TRBV6-6 and J is TRBJ1-2; unclear D gene. The germline gives CDR1 MNHNY, CDR2 SVGAGI (reference sequence). The CDR3 totals 13 residues. Trimming pared 7 bases from V and 2 bases from J, leaving 11 bases between. For the CDR3, the DNA is TGTGCCAGCAATCCTATGCGGAACTATGGCTACACCTTC. It specifies CASNPMRNYGYTF.

The chain employs TRBV18 and TRBJ2-1; D is possibly TRBD1 (6 bases). In germline, CDR1 is KGHSH, CDR2 LQKENI. V was clipped by 4 bases and J by 2 bases, with 9 bases between them. This CDR3 has 14 residues. For the CDR3, the DNA is TGTGCCAGCTCACGGCAGGGGACCTACAATGAGCAGTTCTTC. This encodes CASSRQGTYNEQFF.

The CDR3 reads CASSANLAGILNEQFF. CDR3 nucleotides: TGTGCCAGTAGTGCCAATCTAGCGGGAATCCTCAATGAGCAGTTCTTC. The chain recombines TRBV19 with TRBJ2-1, with TRBD2 matching over 9 bases. The CDR3 extends over 16 amino acids. The V gene end was trimmed by 5 bases and the J gene end by 6 bases; junction bases not matched to a gene: 11. Germline values: CDR1 LNHDA, CDR2 SQIVND (reference sequence).